A single sample is the source of the 9 T cell receptor beta chains below, sequenced in a study of shared clonotypes between healthy human individuals. Some clones are missing from TCRdb's copy, which holds only in-frame ones; the method was immunoSEQ multiplex PCR. The sample contains about 2.5 million clones, 92% of which appear only once. Sequenced input: naive CD4+ T cells from PBMCs. The sample's subset: CD45RA+ positively selected. All receptors come from a man aged 18 to 29 in good health. Some clones in this sample may be carry-over from other donors' samples.

The rearrangement joins TRBV7-2 to TRBJ2-5; 9 positions match TRBD2. J lost 4 bases, V lost 5 bases, and 14 bases had no gene match. The CDR3 covers 17 residues. Germline CDR1 and CDR2: SGHTA and FQGNSA. The CDR3 is CASSRRGSGRLTETQYF. CDR3 bases: TGTGCCAGCAGCCGCCGGGGTAGCGGGAGACTCACAGAGACCCAGTACTTC. The full variable domain, completed using reference TRBV7-2 and TRBJ2-5, is GAGVSQSPSNKVTEKGKDVELRCDPISGHTALYWYRQSLGQGLEFLIYFQGNSAPDKSGLPSDRFSAERTGGSVSTLTIQRTQQEDSAVYLCASSRRGSGRLTETQYFGPGTRLLVL.

The rearrangement joins TRBV5-1 to TRBJ2-3; 14 bases agree with TRBD2. Germline V gene sequence: CDR1 SGHRS, CDR2 YFSETQ. The CDR3 runs to 17 residues. The junction had 6 bases not matched to a gene; V was cut back by 4 bases and J by 2 bases. Written as DNA, the CDR3 is TGCGCCAGCAGCCAAGGGACTAGCGGGAGTAACACAGATACGCAGTATTTT. Translation: CASSQGTSGSNTDTQYF.

The V call is TRBV9, the J call TRBJ2-2; D is perhaps TRBD2 (5 bases). Trimming left V 4 bases short and J 2 bases short, with 15 bases between. This CDR3 contains 16 residues. The V gene's germline CDR1 is SGDLS and CDR2 YYNGEE. The CDR3 is CASSFLGSVNTGELFF. The CDR3, as DNA: TGTGCCAGCAGCTTCCTTGGGAGTGTAAACACCGGGGAGCTGTTTTTT.

The chain has TRBV6-1 and TRBJ2-4; 7 positions match TRBD1. The CDR3 has 18 residues. Germline V CDR1 and CDR2: MNHNS, SASEGT. The J segment lost 1 base and the V segment lost 2 bases, leaving 11 bases of the junction unmatched. Written as DNA, the CDR3 is TGTGCCAGCAGTGAATGGGGTGACAGGGCCTACGCCAAAAACATTCAGTACTTC. This gives the protein CASSEWGDRAYAKNIQYF.

This clone was seen only once. The V gene is TRBV2, the J gene TRBJ2-1; no firm D call. Germline V gene data show CDR1 as SNHLY and CDR2 as FYNNEI. The V end was cut by 8 bases, the J end by 5 bases, with 13 bases between. The CDR3 covers 13 residues. Here the CDR3 reads CASGSQANNEQFF. The CDR3 DNA sequence: TGTGCCAGCGGGTCGCAAGCTAACAATGAGCAGTTCTTC. Full variable domain (rest looked up from reference TRBV2 and TRBJ2-1): EPEVTQTPSHQVTQMGQEVILRCVPISNHLYFYWYRQILGQKVEFLVSFYNNEISEKSEIFDDQFSVERPDGSNFTLKIRSTKLEDSAMYFCASGSQANNEQFFGPGTRLTVL.

This clone was counted a single time. The chain uses TRBV28 and TRBJ2-3, with a weak D call TRBD2 (6 bases). V gave up 8 bases and J gave up 5 bases, with 20 bases separating them. Germline assignment: CDR1 MDHEN and CDR2 SYDVKM. This CDR3 has 15 amino acids. Here the CDR3 reads CASQLVELAGDTQYF. The DNA of the CDR3 is TGTGCCAGCCAATTGGTCGAACTAGCTGGAGATACGCAGTATTTT. The whole variable domain, filled in from reference TRBV28 and TRBJ2-3, reads DVKVTQSSRYLVKRTGEKVFLECVQDMDHENMFWYRQDPGLGLRLIYFSYDVKMKEKGDIPEGYSVSREKKERFSLILESASTNQTSMYLCASQLVELAGDTQYFGPGTRLTVL.

On this clone: This sample also contains other DNA sequences that code for the same CDR3. This CDR3 reads CASSVGLAAYNEQFF. The CDR3 region has the DNA TGTGCCAGCAGCGTAGGGCTAGCGGCCTACAATGAGCAGTTCTTC. The chain employs TRBV9 and TRBJ2-1, with 7 positions matching TRBD2. Trimming removed 0 bases from V and 2 bases from J; junction bases left unmatched: 2. In germline, CDR1 is SGDLS, CDR2 YYNGEE. This CDR3 is 15 amino acids long.

Points on this clone: The sample contains more than one DNA sequence encoding this CDR3. The chain combines TRBV29-1 with TRBJ2-3; D gene ambiguous. With 4 bases removed from V and 4 bases from J, the gap between germline ends came to 6 bases. The CDR3 extends over 11 amino acids. CDR1 is SQVTM, CDR2 ANQGSEA, per germline. CDR3 sequence reads: CSVVVADTQYF. The CDR3 DNA reads as TGCAGCGTTGTAGTGGCAGATACGCAGTATTTT.

Details on this clone: The sample has other DNA sequences that encode this CDR3 too. The rearrangement uses TRBV30 and TRBJ2-1; D is ambiguous. The CDR3 totals 11 residues. CDR1 GTSNPN and CDR2 SVGIG come from the germline V gene (reference sequence). The V end lost 4 bases, the J end lost 6 bases, and 7 bases lay between the germline ends. The CDR3, as DNA: TGTGCCTGGAACCGTGGCAATGAGCAGTTCTTC. It is translated as CAWNRGNEQFF.